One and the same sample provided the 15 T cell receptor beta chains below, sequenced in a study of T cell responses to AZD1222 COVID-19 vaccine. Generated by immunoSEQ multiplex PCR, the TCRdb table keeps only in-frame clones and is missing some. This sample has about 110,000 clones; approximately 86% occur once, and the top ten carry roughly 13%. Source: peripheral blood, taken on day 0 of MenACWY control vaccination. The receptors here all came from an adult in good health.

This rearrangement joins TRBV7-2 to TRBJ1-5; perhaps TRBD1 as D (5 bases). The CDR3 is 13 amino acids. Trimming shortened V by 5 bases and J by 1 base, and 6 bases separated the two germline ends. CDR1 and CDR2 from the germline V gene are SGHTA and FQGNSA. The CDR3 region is CASSRDSNQPQHF. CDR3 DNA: TGTGCCAGCAGCAGGGACAGCAATCAGCCCCAGCATTTT.

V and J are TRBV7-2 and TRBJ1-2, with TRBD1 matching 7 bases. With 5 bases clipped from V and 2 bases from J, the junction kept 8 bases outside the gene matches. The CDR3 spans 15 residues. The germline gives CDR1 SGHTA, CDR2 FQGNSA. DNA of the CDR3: TGTGCCAGCAGCCCAGAAACGACAGGGAACTATGGCTACACCTTC. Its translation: CASSPETTGNYGYTF.

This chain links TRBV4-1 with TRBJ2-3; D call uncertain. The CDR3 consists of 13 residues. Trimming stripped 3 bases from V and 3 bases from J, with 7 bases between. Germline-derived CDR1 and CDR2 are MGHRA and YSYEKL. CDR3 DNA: TGCGCCAGCAGCCACCCTAGAACAGATACGCAGTATTTT. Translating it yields CASSHPRTDTQYF.

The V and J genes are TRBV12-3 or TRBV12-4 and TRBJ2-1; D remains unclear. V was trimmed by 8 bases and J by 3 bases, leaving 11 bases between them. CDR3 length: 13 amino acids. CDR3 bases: TGTGCCAGCGCCCAAGGTAGCTACAATGAGCAGTTCTTC. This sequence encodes CASAQGSYNEQFF.

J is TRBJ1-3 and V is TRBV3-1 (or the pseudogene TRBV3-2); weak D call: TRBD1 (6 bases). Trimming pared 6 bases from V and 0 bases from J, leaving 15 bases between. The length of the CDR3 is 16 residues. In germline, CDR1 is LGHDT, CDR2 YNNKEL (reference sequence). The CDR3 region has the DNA TGTGCCAGCAGGGGGGCGCCCGTTCACTCTGGAAACACCATATATTTT. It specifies CASRGAPVHSGNTIYF.

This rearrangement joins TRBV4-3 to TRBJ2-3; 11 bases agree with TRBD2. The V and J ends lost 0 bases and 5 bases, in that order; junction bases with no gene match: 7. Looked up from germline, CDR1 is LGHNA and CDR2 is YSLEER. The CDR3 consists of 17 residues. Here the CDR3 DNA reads TGCGCCAGCAGCCAAGACTATGCTAGCGGGAGGCTAGATACGCAGTATTTT. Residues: CASSQDYASGRLDTQYF.

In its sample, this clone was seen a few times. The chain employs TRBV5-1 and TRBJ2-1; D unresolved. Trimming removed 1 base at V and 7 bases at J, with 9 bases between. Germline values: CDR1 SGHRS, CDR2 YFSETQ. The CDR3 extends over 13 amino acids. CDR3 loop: CASSLSPRNEQFF. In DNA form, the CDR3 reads TGCGCCAGCAGCTTGTCACCCCGAAATGAGCAGTTCTTC. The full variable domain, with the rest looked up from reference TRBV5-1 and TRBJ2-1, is KAGVTQTPRYLIKTRGQQVTLSCSPISGHRSVSWYQQTPGQGLQFLFEYFSETQRNKGNFPGRFSGRQFSNSRSEMNVSTLELGDSALYLCASSLSPRNEQFFGPGTRLTVL.

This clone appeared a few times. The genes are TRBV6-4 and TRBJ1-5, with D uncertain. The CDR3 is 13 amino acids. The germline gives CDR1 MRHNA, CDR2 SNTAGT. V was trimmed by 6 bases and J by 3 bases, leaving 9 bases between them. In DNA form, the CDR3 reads TGTGCCAGCAGCTCCGCAGCCAATCAGCCCCAGCATTTT. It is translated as CASSSAANQPQHF.

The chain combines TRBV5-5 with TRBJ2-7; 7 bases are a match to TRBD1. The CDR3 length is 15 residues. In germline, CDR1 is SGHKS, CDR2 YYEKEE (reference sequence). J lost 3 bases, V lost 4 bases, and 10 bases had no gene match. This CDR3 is CASSQRDRAHYEQYF. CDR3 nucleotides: TGTGCCAGCAGCCAGAGGGACAGAGCACACTACGAGCAGTACTTC.

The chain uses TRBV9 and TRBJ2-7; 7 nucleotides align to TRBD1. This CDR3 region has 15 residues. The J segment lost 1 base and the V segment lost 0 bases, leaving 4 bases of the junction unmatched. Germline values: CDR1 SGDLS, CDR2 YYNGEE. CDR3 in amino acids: CASSVATGDSYEQYF. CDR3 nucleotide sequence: TGTGCCAGCAGCGTAGCAACAGGGGATTCCTACGAGCAGTACTTC.

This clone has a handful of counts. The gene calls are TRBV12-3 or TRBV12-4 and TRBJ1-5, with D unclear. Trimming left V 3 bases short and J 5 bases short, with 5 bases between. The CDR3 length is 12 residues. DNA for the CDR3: TGTGCCAGCAGTTTCACAGATCAGCCCCAGCATTTT. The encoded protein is CASSFTDQPQHF.

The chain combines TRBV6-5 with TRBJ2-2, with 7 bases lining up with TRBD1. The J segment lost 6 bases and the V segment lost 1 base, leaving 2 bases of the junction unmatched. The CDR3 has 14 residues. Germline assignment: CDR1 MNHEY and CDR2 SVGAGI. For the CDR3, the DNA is TGTGCCAGCAGTTACTTACAGGGGCCCGGGGAGCTGTTTTTT. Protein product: CASSYLQGPGELFF.

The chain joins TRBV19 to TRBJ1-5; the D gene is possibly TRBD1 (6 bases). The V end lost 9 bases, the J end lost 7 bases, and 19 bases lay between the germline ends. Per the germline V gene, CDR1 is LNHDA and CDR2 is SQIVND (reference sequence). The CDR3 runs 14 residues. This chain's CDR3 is CASNPGTIFQPQHF. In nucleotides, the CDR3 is TGTGCCAGCAACCCCGGGACAATTTTCCAGCCCCAGCATTTT.

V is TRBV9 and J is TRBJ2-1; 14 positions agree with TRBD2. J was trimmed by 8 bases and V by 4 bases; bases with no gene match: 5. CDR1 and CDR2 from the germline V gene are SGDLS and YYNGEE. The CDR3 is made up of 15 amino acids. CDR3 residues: CASSLMGLAGDEQFF. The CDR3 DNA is TGTGCCAGCAGCCTAATGGGACTAGCGGGAGATGAGCAGTTCTTC.

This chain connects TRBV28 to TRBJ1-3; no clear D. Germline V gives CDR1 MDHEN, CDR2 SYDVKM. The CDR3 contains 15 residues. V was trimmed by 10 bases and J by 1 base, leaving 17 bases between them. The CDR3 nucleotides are TGTGCCACCACTTTGGCGGTTCTATCTGGAAACACCATATATTTT. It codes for CATTLAVLSGNTIYF.